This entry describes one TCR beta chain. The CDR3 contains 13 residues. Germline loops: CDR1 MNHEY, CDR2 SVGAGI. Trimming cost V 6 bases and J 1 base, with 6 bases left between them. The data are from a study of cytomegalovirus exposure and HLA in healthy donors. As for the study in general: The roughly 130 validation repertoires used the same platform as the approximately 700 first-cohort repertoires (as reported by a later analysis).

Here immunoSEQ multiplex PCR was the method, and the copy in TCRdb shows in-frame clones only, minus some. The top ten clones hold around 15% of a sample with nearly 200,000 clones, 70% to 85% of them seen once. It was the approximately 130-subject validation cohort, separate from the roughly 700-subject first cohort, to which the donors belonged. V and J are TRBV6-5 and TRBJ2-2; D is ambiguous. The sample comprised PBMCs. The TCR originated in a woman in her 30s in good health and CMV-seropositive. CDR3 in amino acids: CASRGGNTGELFF. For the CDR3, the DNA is TGTGCCAGCAGAGGCGGGAACACCGGGGAGCTGTTTTTT.